This T cell receptor beta chain was retrieved from a study of cytomegalovirus exposure and HLA in healthy donors. This PCR relied on a set of 60 Vbeta primers and 13 Jbeta primers. Clones were sequenced by immunoSEQ multiplex PCR, and TCRdb holds only the in-frame ones, with some missing. Among 120,000 to 150,000 clones listed, roughly 90% were seen once. The sequence was obtained from a woman aged 40-49 years in good health and CMV-seronegative. The sequenced sample was PBMCs.

CDR3 sequence reads: CASSLDRGYEQYF. The CDR3 coding sequence is TGTGCCAGCAGCTTGGACAGGGGTTACGAGCAGTACTTC. V gene TRBV5-5 combines with J gene TRBJ2-7; TRBD1 aligns across 7 bases. This CDR3 has 13 residues. CDR1 is SGHKS, CDR2 YYEKEE, per germline (reference sequence). The V segment lost 0 bases and the J segment 4 bases; nucleotides outside the gene matches: 1.